The present T cell receptor (beta chain) was sequenced within a study of beta chain features in type 1 diabetes. General observations from the study: Among patients with Type 1 diabetes, TCRB CDR3s were moderately but significantly shorter in every one of the four CD4+ subsets. A potential PCR bias toward shorter templates would be equal in patient and control samples.

CDR3 length: 17 residues. Trimming took 5 bases from V and 0 from J; bases not matched to a gene: 10. Germline V gene lookup returns CDR1 MDHEN and CDR2 SYDVKM. Of the isolated RNA, all was reverse transcribed, and so the sequenced material was expressed TCRB transcripts. Data came from immunoSEQ multiplex PCR; TCRdb stores just in-frame clones and leaves some out. The sample shows approximately 150,000 clones, less than 15% of them seen only once. Every donor provided one heparinised blood draw, which averaged roughly 120 mL. Staining for CD45RO/CCR7/CD25/CD127/CD95/CD27 allowed sorting of CD4+ naive, central memory, regulatory and stem cell-like memory cells. On this clone itself: The antigen is unknown.

This clonotype was sampled from a man aged 18 to 30 with type 1 diabetes. What was sequenced was central memory CD4+ T cells from blood. The rearrangement uses TRBV28 and TRBJ2-4; 7 bases are a match to TRBD1. The CDR3 coding sequence is TGTGCCAGCAGTCCCACAGGGGCTCATTTAGCCAAAAACATTCAGTACTTC. Translated, it gives CASSPTGAHLAKNIQYF. Looking up the rest from reference TRBV28 and TRBJ2-4 gives the full variable domain: DVKVTQSSRYLVKRTGEKVFLECVQDMDHENMFWYRQDPGLGLRLIYFSYDVKMKEKGDIPEGYSVSREKKERFSLILESASTNQTSMYLCASSPTGAHLAKNIQYFGAGTRLSVL.